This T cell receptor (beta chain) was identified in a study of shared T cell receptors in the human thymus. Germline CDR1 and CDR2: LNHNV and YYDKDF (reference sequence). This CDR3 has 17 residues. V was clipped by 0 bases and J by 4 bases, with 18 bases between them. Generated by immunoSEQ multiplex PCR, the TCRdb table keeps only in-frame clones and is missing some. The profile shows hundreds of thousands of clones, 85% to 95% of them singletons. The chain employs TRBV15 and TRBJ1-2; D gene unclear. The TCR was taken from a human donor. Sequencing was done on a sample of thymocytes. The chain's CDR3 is CATSRDITTPASYGYTF. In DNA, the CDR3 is TGTGCCACCAGCAGAGATATTACGACACCCGCTAGCTATGGCTACACCTTC. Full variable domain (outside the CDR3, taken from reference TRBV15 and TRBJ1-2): DAMVIQNPRYQVTQFGKPVTLSCSQTLNHNVMYWYQQKSSQAPKLLFHYYDKDFNNEADTPDNFQSRRPNTSFCFLDIRSPGLGDTAMYLCATSRDITTPASYGYTFGSGTRLTVV.